Detailed here is one TCR beta chain. As yet, its antigen is unknown. The sample is drawn from a study of radiotherapy plus CTLA-4 blockade in lung cancer. Study context: About 17% of enrolled patients responded objectively, and about 30% had disease control. Study results and limitations: Clones derived from tumor TCRs expanded in blood after radiotherapy plus ipilimumab. Alongside interferon-beta, early blood T cell clone dynamics were reportedly the best predictor of response.

Focal radiation plus CTLA-4 blockade with ipilimumab was administered to patients who had chemo-refractory metastatic non-small-cell lung cancer. The V gene's germline CDR1 is SGHVS and CDR2 FNYEAQ. V was pared by 2 bases and J by 0 bases, with 11 bases between. The CDR3 is 16 residues long. TCRdb's copy holds only in-frame clones and misses some; the assay was immunoSEQ multiplex PCR. The data contain under 95,000 clones, roughly four fifths of them singletons. The sample here was peripheral blood, taken from a patient treated with radiotherapy plus ipilimumab. The gene calls are TRBV7-6 and TRBJ2-1; no clear D gene. The clonotype originates from a human donor with non-small cell lung cancer who had stable disease on radiotherapy plus ipilimumab. The CDR3: CASSLSSRNSYNEQFF. The CDR3 coding sequence is TGTGCCAGCAGCTTAAGTTCCCGAAACTCCTACAATGAGCAGTTCTTC.